The source of this TCR beta chain is a study of T-cell memory formation after mild COVID-19 (dated by TCRdb to the early 2020s). Looking at the study overall: TCR sequence clusters from the two donors were found to be largely donor specific. T-cell clones expanding and contracting after mild COVID-19 in a couple of donors were tracked by longitudinal TCRalpha and TCRbeta repertoire sequencing. The cohort was made up of two young adult volunteers, one female and one male, who were previously healthy. Findings and caveats that apply to the study as a whole: The second-wave clones that peaked on day 37 were not confirmed to be SARS-CoV-2 specific. The detection of some responding clones in pre-infection memory suggests that pre-existing cross-reactive memory T cells joined the SARS-CoV-2 response. Clones contracting from day 15 to 85 had balanced CD4/CD8 phenotypes, while a second wave expanding from day 15 to 37 was biased towards CD4+. Contracting CD4+ clones turned up mainly in the CM and EM memory subsets, whereas EMRA was where CD8+ clones were enriched. The study included only a couple of mild cases, and larger cohorts that include severe cases with pre-infection samples were judged to be necessary.

Ficoll-Paque density gradient centrifugation was the method used to isolate PBMCs. Via the germline V gene (reference sequence), CDR1 is LGHDT and CDR2 YNNKEL. The CDR3 holds 12 amino acids from the cysteine to the phenylalanine. Of all the DNA, just the CDR3 is kept, 36 bases in frame from base 1. V loses 4 bases of germline sequence and J loses 3 bases, and the interval between the two ends is 6 bases. Reads for this sample came from an Illumina NovaSeq 6000. TCRalpha and TCRbeta cDNA libraries were constructed by 5'RACE with constant-segment primers, with sample barcodes and unique molecular identifiers being introduced. RNA was extracted from every sample with Trizol reagent. Amplification of the libraries took two PCR steps, and the second step added a second sample barcode plus Illumina TruSeq adapters. Sequencing of libraries was performed on an Illumina NovaSeq with 2 x 150 bp paired-end reads. In the original analysis: Demultiplexing of reads and collapsing into UMI-guided consensus sequences were performed with migec v1.2.7. With mixcr v2.1.11, UMI consensuses were aligned to TRA and TRB V and J templates and assembled into clonotypes. Expanded or contracted clonotypes were those called significant by both edgeR and NoisET, with noise models trained on biological replicates. For edgeR calls, the thresholds were a false discovery rate-adjusted p below 0.01 and a log2 fold-change of 1. As an exploratory analysis of dynamics, max-normalized trajectories of the 1000 most abundant clonotypes were examined by PCA with hierarchical clustering. The CD4 or CD8 phenotype of responding clones was assigned using the separately sequenced CD4+ and CD8+ repertoires. TCRdb reworked the public reads: Q25 trimming with fastp, MiXCR clone assembly, productive beta chains retained. Every CDR3 protein is listed once, alongside the most common genes and DNA of its rows. TCRdb's processing, not the study's, gives the V and J calls here. This sample is represented by 300,000 to 350,000 distinct CDR3 sequences; just under 20% of them were singletons. Roughly 20% of the sample is in the top ten clones.

In the case of this clonotype: The antigen this receptor binds is unknown. No much larger clone is present one base from it, and per-base qualities are unavailable.

The rearrangement joined TRBV3-1 to TRBJ1-1; the D gene is unclear. The TCR sequence derives from a man aged 18 to 30 who had mild COVID-19 (a few samples of this study predate the infection). The sample titles of this study are shuffled in the database, so cell type and time point are left out; the donor was told from shared clones. The sequencing sample was made of PBMCs or a T cell subset sorted from them (not recorded which). The CDR3 has the sequence CASSRRDTEAFF. The nucleotides are TGTGCCAGCAGCCGGAGAGACACTGAAGCTTTCTTT.